This is a list of T cell receptor beta chains from one sample in a study of blood T cell repertoires in COVID-19. This table comes from immunoSEQ multiplex PCR, and its TCRdb copy is limited to in-frame clones, with some not included. Among 80,000 or so clones listed, 80% to 90% were seen once. What was sequenced was peripheral blood. The receptors stem from a man aged 55 to 70 with COVID-19, enrolled during active disease. Each CDR3 is given with its conserved first and last residue. D genes are given only for firm matches. Part of the rows lack a size; the others show once, few, many or a class for expanded clones.

abundance	v_gene	j_gene	d_gene	CDR3nt	CDR3aa
-	TRBV7-2	TRBJ1-5	-	TGTGCCAGCAGCTTAATCGACAGTCCCCAGCATTTT	CASSLIDSPQHF
once	TRBV6-2/TRBV6-3	TRBJ2-5	TRBD2	TGTGCCAGCAGTTCCGTTCATGTAGCGGGCAGGGAAGAGACCCAGTACTTC	CASSSVHVAGREETQYF
-	TRBV7-6	TRBJ1-1	-	TGTGCCAGCAGTCAGAGGCGGGGTGAAGCTTTCTTT	CASSQRRGEAFF
-	TRBV9	TRBJ2-3	-	TGTGCCAGCAGCGTAGGAGCCAGGAAGGATACGCAGTATTTT	CASSVGARKDTQYF
few	TRBV7-6	TRBJ2-2	TRBD2	TGTGCCAGCAACTTAGGGGGACTAGCCGCCGGGGAGCTGTTTTTT	CASNLGGLAAGELFF
-	TRBV30	TRBJ1-2	-	TGTGCCTGGAGTGTTCCGGGTGGTATCTATGGCTACACCTTC	CAWSVPGGIYGYTF
-	TRBV18	TRBJ2-7	TRBD1	TGTGCCAGCTCACCACGGAACAGGGGGCTTTCCGAGCAGTACTTC	CASSPRNRGLSEQYF
-	TRBV29-1	TRBJ1-1	-	TGCAGCGTAGGAGGAGGAAACACTGAAGCTTTCTTT	CSVGGGNTEAFF
-	TRBV18	TRBJ1-1	TRBD1	TGTGCCAGCTCACCAAGGGACAGTGAAGCTTTCTTT	CASSPRDSEAFF
-	TRBV7-3	TRBJ2-1	-	TGTGCCAGCAGCCCGGGAATGGGGGGTGAGCAGTTCTTC	CASSPGMGGEQFF